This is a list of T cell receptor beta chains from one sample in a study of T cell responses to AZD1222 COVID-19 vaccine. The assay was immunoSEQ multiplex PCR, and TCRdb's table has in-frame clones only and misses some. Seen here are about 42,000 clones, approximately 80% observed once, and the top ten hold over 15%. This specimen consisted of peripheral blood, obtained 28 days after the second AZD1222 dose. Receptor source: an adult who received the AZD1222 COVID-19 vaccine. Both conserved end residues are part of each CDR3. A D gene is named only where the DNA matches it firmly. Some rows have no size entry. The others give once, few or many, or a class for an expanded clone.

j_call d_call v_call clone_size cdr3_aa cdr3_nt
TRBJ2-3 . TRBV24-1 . CATSDLNQHTQYF TGTGCCACCAGTGATTTAAACCAGCATACGCAGTATTTT
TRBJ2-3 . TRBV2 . CASNGGEGSTDTQYF TGTGCCAGCAATGGTGGTGAAGGGAGCACAGATACGCAGTATTTT
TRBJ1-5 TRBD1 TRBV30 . CAWSQGAGGYQPQHF TGTGCCTGGAGTCAGGGGGCAGGGGGCTATCAGCCCCAGCATTTT
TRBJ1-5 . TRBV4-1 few CASSQVAGNQPQHF TGCGCCAGCAGCCAAGTAGCAGGCAATCAGCCCCAGCATTTT
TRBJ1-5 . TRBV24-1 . CATSDRRDQPQHF TGTGCCACCAGTGATCGCAGAGATCAGCCCCAGCATTTT
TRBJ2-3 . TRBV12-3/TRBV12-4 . CASSLDSTDTQYF TGTGCCAGCAGTTTAGATAGCACAGATACGCAGTATTTT
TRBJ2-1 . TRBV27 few CASVNRGEQFF TGTGCCAGCGTTAATAGAGGTGAGCAGTTCTTC
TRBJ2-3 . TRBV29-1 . CSVELGTDTQYF TGCAGCGTTGAACTTGGCACAGATACGCAGTATTTT
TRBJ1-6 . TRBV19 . CASSIPGLNSPLHF TGTGCCAGTAGTATTCCGGGCCTTAATTCACCCCTCCACTTT
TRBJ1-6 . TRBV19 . CASRPQGNNNSPLHF TGTGCCAGTAGACCTCAGGGGAATAATAATTCACCCCTCCACTTT
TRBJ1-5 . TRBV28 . CASRGQGQPQHF TGTGCCAGCAGGGGACAAGGGCAGCCCCAGCATTTT
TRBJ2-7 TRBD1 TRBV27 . CASSLRSGQADYEQYF TGTGCCAGCAGCCTTAGATCGGGACAGGCGGACTACGAGCAGTACTTC
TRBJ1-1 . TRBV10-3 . CAIGRERVMNTEAFF TGTGCCATCGGGAGAGAAAGGGTAATGAACACTGAAGCTTTCTTT
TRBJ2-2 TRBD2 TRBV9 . CASSAGLAGGAGELFF TGTGCCAGCAGCGCGGGACTAGCGGGGGGAGCCGGGGAGCTGTTTTTT
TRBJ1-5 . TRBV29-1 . CSVASGLNQPQHF TGCAGCGTTGCATCAGGACTCAATCAGCCCCAGCATTTT
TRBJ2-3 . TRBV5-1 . CASSFGGITDTQYF TGCGCCAGCAGCTTCGGAGGGATTACAGATACGCAGTATTTT
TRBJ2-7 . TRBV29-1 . CSVEIGRYYEQYF TGCAGCGTTGAAATCGGCAGGTATTACGAGCAGTACTTC
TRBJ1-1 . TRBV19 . CASSINFMNTEAFF TGTGCCAGTAGTATAAACTTCATGAACACTGAAGCTTTCTTT
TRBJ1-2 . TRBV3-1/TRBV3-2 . CASSQDWWGFYGYTF TGTGCCAGCAGCCAAGATTGGTGGGGATTCTATGGCTACACCTTC
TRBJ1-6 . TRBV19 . CASSIDRGGKSLHF TGTGCCAGTAGTATAGACCGAGGGGGTAAATCCCTCCACTTT
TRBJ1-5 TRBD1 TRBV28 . CASSIAGTGDNQPQHF TGTGCCAGCAGCATCGCCGGGACAGGAGATAATCAGCCCCAGCATTTT
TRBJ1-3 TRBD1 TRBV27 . CASSPGQGSGNTIYF TGTGCCAGCAGTCCGGGACAGGGCTCTGGAAACACCATATATTTT
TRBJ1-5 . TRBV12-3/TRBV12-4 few CASRSTGNQPQHF TGTGCCAGCAGGTCGACAGGCAATCAGCCCCAGCATTTT
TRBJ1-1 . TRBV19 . CASTFLVGAEAFF TGTGCCAGTACCTTTCTTGTTGGCGCTGAAGCTTTCTTT
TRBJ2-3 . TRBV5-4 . CASSSERPTDTQYF TGTGCCAGCAGCTCAGAGAGACCCACAGATACGCAGTATTTT
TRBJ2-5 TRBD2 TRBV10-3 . CAISESRSGGTQETQYF TGTGCCATCAGTGAGTCGAGAAGCGGGGGGACCCAAGAGACCCAGTACTTC
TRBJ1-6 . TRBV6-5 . CASRNREGSPLHF TGTGCCAGCAGAAACAGGGAGGGGTCACCCCTCCACTTT
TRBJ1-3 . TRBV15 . CATSREVGRPIYF TGTGCCACCAGCAGAGAGGTCGGGCGCCCTATATATTTT
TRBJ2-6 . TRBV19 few CASSISFSGANVLTF TGTGCCAGTAGTATCAGTTTTTCAGGGGCCAACGTCCTGACTTTC
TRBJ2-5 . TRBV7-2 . CASSFSRDGTQYF TGTGCCAGCAGCTTTAGCAGGGATGGGACCCAGTACTTC
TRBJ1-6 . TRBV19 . CASSTHRDSPLHF TGTGCCAGTAGTACACACAGGGATTCACCCCTCCACTTT
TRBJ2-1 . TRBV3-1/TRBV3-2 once CASRRGRLSSYNEQFF TGTGCCAGCCGAAGGGGACGTCTAAGCTCCTACAATGAGCAGTTCTTC
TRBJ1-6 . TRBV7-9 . CASSTKQGAGNSPLHF TGTGCCAGCAGCACAAAACAGGGAGCAGGAAATTCACCCCTCCACTTT
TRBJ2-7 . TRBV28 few CASSHGPAYEQYF TGTGCCAGCAGCCACGGACCCGCCTACGAGCAGTACTTC
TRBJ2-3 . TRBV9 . CASSVEMGTQYF TGTGCCAGCAGCGTAGAAATGGGGACGCAGTATTTT
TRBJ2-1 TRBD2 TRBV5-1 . CASSRTSGYNEQFF TGCGCCAGCAGCAGGACTAGCGGATACAATGAGCAGTTCTTC
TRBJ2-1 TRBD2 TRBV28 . CASSVGLAGDNEQFF TGTGCCAGCAGTGTGGGACTAGCGGGGGACAATGAGCAGTTCTTC
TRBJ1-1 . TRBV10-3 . CAISEGGIYDEAFF TGTGCCATCAGTGAGGGGGGCATCTATGATGAAGCTTTCTTT
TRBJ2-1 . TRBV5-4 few CASSPLGELGEQFF TGTGCCAGCAGCCCCTTGGGAGAGCTCGGTGAGCAGTTCTTC
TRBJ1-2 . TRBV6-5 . CASSYSSSINYGYTF TGTGCCAGCAGTTACAGCAGCTCTATTAACTATGGCTACACCTTC
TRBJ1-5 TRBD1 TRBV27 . CASSRGPDQPQHF TGTGCCAGCAGTAGGGGGCCGGATCAGCCCCAGCATTTT
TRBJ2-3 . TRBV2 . CASGQRDTQYF TGTGCCAGCGGCCAGAGGGATACGCAGTATTTT
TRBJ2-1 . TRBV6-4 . CASSDSGVPGNEQFF TGTGCCAGCAGTGACTCCGGGGTCCCGGGCAATGAGCAGTTCTTC
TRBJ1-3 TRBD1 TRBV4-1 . CASSHQGGVNTIYF TGCGCCAGCAGCCATCAGGGGGGTGTAAACACCATATATTTT
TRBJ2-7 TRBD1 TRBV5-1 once CASRKVDRGNEQYF TGCGCCAGCAGAAAAGTGGACAGGGGGAACGAGCAGTACTTC
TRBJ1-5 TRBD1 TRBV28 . CASSPGGSNQPQHF TGTGCCAGCAGTCCAGGGGGTAGCAATCAGCCCCAGCATTTT
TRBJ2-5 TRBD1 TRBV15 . CATSRGGQGLGAQYF TGTGCCACCAGCAGAGGCGGACAGGGCCTAGGGGCCCAGTACTTC
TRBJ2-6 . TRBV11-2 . CASSFSGQGPYSGANVLTF TGTGCCAGCAGCTTCTCGGGGCAGGGTCCTTACTCTGGGGCCAACGTCCTGACTTTC
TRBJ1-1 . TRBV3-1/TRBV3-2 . CASSQDRVSTEAFF TGTGCCAGCAGCCAAGACAGGGTTTCGACTGAAGCTTTCTTT
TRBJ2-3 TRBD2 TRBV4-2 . CASSPLLSGTPTDTQYF TGTGCCAGCAGCCCCCTACTTAGCGGGACCCCCACAGATACGCAGTATTTT
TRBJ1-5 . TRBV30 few CAWSNWGNQPQHF TGTGCCTGGAGTAATTGGGGCAATCAGCCCCAGCATTTT